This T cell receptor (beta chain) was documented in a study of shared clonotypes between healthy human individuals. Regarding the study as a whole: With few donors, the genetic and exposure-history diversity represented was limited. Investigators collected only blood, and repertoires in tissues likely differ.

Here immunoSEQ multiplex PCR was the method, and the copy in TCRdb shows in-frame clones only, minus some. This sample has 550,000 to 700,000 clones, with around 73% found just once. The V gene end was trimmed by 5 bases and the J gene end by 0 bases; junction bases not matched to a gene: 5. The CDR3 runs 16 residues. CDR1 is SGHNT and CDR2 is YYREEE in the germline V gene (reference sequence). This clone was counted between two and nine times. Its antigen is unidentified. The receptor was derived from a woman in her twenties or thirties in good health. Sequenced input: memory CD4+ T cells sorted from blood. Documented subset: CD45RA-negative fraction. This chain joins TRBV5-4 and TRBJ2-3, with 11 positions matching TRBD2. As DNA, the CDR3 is TGTGCCAGCAGTGAACGGACTAGCGGGAGCACAGATACGCAGTATTTT. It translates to CASSERTSGSTDTQYF.